This T cell receptor (beta chain) was obtained from a study of CXCR3-negative and CXCR3-positive naive CD8 T cells. Each CD8+ T cell subset was sorted in triplicate, 300,000 or so cells each. Points on this clonotype: What it binds is unknown.

General study points: Memory CD8+ cells showed much lower diversity, while both naive subsets were comparably high. TRB CDR3s were more hydrophobic in CXCR3-positive than in CXCR3-negative naive cells. Most assays were run on fresh PBMCs (CXCR3 expression partially decreased after cryopreservation).

5' RACE that incorporated UMI labels was used to prepare the TRB cDNA libraries. TCRdb reprocessed the 5' RACE reads, keeping one entry per CDR3 protein, no DNA. Listed are 130,000 to 150,000 distinct CDR3 sequences; under 0.35% falls within the top ten. Germline lookup yields CDR1 SQVTM and CDR2 ANQGSEA. The CDR3 loop spans 14 amino acids. The genes are TRBV29-1 and TRBJ1-5; TCRdb gives TRBD1 as the D gene, but with no DNA this cannot be confirmed. The clonotype was recovered from a human donor in good health. Some clones in this sample may be carry-over from other donors' samples. Material for sequencing was naive CXCR3+ CD8+ T cells from blood. The subset: CD45RO-CCR7+CD27+CD95- naive CD8+ T cells expressing CXCR3 (TNR3+). The CDR3 reads CSVVGEGANQPQHF.